This T cell receptor beta chain originates from a study of control samples from healthy donors and cancer patients. V was shortened by 2 bases and J by 3 bases, with 17 bases between the two germline ends. From germline, CDR1 is SGHTA and CDR2 FQGNSA. There are 17 residues in the CDR3. Produced via immunoSEQ multiplex PCR; TCRdb's table is partial and in-frame only. The sample lists tens of thousands of clones, approximately 88% seen once, with less than 9% in the top ten. This clone was counted once. Sequenced material: blood. This sequence was found in a woman aged 60-70 years in good health. The chain employs TRBV7-2 and TRBJ1-3; D is unclear. CDR3 sequence reads: CASSLLGSEAFGNTIYF. The CDR3 bases are TGTGCCAGCAGCTTATTGGGGTCGGAGGCTTTTGGAAACACCATATATTTT. Full variable domain (remainder filled in from reference TRBV7-2 and TRBJ1-3): GAGVSQSPSNKVTEKGKDVELRCDPISGHTALYWYRQSLGQGLEFLIYFQGNSAPDKSGLPSDRFSAERTGGSVSTLTIQRTQQEDSAVYLCASSLLGSEAFGNTIYFGEGSWLTVV.